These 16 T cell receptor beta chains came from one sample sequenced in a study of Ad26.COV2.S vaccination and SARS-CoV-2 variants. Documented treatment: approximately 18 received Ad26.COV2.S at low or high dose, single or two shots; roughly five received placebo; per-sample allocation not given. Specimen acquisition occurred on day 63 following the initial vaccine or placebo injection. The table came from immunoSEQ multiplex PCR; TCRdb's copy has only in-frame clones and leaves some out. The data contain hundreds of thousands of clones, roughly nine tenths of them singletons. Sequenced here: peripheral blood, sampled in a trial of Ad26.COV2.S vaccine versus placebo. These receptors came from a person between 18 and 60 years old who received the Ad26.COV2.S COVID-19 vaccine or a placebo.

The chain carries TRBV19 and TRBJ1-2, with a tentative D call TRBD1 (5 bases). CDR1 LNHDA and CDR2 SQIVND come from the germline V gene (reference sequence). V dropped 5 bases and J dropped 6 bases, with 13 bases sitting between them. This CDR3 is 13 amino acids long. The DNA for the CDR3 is TGTGCCAGTAGTGCGTCGCAGGGCGATGGCTACACCTTC. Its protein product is CASSASQGDGYTF.

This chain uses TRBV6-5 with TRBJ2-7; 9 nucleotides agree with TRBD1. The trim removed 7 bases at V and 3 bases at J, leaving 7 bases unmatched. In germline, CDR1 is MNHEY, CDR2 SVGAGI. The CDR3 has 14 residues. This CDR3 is CASNPDRGNYEQYF. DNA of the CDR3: TGTGCCAGCAACCCGGACAGGGGCAACTACGAGCAGTACTTC.

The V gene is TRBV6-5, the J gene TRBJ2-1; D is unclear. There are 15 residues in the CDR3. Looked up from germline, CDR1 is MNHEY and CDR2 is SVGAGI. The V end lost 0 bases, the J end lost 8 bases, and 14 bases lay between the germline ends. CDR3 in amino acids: CASSYSPRVLDEQFF. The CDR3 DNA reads TGTGCCAGCAGTTACTCCCCTAGGGTCTTGGATGAGCAGTTCTTC.

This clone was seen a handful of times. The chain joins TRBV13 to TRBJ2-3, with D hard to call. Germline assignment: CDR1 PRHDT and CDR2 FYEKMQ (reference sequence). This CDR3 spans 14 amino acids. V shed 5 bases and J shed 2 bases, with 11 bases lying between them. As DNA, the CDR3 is TGTGCCAGCAGCCTGTCGTACTTCACAGATACGCAGTATTTT. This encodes CASSLSYFTDTQYF. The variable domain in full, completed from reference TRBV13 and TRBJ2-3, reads AAGVIQSPRHLIKEKRETATLKCYPIPRHDTVYWYQQGPGQDPQFLISFYEKMQSDKGSIPDRFSAQQFSDYHSELNMSSLELGDSALYFCASSLSYFTDTQYFGPGTRLTVL.

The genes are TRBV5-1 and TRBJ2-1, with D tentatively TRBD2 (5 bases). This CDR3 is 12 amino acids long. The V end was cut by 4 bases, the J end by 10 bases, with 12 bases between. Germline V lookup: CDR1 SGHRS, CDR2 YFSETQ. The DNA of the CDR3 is TGCGCCAGCAGCGGGTACCCGGGGGAGCAGTTCTTC. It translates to CASSGYPGEQFF.

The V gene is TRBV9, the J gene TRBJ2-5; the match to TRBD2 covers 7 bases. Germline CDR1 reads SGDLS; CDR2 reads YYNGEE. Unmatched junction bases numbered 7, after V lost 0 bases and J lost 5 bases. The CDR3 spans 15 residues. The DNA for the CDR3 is TGTGCCAGCAGCGTAGTTGTGGGGGAGGGGGAGACCCAGTACTTC. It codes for CASSVVVGEGETQYF. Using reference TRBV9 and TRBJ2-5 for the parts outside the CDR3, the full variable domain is DSGVTQTPKHLITATGQRVTLRCSPRSGDLSVYWYQQSLDQGLQFLIQYYNGEERAKGNILERFSAQQFPDLHSELNLSSLELGDSALYFCASSVVVGEGETQYFGPGTRLLVL.

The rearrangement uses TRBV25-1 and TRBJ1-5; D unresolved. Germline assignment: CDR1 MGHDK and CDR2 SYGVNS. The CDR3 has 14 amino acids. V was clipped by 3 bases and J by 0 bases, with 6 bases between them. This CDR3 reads CASSDPGSNQPQHF. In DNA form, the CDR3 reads TGTGCCAGCAGTGATCCGGGTAGCAATCAGCCCCAGCATTTT. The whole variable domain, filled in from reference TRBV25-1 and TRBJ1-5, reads EADIYQTPRYLVIGTGKKITLECSQTMGHDKMYWYQQDPGMELHLIHYSYGVNSTEKGDLSSESTVSRIRTEHFPLTLESARPSHTSQYLCASSDPGSNQPQHFGDGTRLSIL.

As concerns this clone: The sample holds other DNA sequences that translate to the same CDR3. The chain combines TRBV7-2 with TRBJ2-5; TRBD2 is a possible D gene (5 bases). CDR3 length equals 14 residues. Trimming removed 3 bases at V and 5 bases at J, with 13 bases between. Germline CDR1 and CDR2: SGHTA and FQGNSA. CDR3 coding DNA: TGTGCCAGCAGCTTTTCCGGAGGCGGGGAGACCCAGTACTTC. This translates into CASSFSGGGETQYF.

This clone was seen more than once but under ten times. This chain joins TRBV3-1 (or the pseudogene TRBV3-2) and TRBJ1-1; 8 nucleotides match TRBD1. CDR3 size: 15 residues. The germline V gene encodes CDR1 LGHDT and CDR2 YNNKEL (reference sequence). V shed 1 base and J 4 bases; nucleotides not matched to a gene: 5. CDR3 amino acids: CASSQGTGPPTEAFF. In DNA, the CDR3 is TGTGCCAGCAGCCAAGGGACAGGGCCCCCCACTGAAGCTTTCTTT.

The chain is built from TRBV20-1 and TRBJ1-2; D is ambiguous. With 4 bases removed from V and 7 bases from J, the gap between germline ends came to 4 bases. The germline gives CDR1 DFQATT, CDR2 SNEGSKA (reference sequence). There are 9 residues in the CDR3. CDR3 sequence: CSAIVGYTF. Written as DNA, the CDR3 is TGCAGTGCTATCGTTGGCTACACCTTC.

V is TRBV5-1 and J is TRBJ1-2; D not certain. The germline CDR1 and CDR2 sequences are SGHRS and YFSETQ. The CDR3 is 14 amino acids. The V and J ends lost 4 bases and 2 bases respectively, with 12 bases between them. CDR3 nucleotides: TGCGCCAGCAGCCTCTCAGAAGTAAACTATGGCTACACCTTC. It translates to CASSLSEVNYGYTF.

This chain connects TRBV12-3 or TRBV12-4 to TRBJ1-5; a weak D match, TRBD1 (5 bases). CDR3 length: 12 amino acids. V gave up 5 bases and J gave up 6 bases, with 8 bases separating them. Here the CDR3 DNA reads TGTGCCAGCAGTAGGGACCGTCAGCCCCAGCATTTT. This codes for CASSRDRQPQHF.

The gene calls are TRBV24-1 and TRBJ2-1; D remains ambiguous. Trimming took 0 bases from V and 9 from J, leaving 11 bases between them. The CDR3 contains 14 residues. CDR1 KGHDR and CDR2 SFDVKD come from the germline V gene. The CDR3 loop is CATSDLRSSSEQFF. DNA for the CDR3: TGTGCCACCAGTGATTTGAGGTCATCAAGTGAGCAGTTCTTC.

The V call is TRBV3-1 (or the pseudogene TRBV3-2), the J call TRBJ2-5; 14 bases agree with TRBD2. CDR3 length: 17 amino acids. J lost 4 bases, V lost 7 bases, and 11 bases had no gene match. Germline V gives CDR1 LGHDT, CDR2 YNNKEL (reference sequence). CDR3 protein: CASTHGLAGGGGETQYF. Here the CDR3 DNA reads TGTGCCAGCACCCACGGACTAGCGGGGGGCGGGGGAGAGACCCAGTACTTC.

The CDR3 DNA sequence: TGTGCCAGCAGCTTAGTGGGGCGGGGCAGGGGGATTGGCACTGAAGCTTTCTTT. Amino acid sequence: CASSLVGRGRGIGTEAFF. This rearrangement joins TRBV7-8 to TRBJ1-1; 7 nucleotides match TRBD1. The trim removed 1 base at V and 4 bases at J, leaving 15 bases unmatched. Germline CDR1 is SGHVS and CDR2 is FQNEAQ. The CDR3 is made up of 18 amino acids.

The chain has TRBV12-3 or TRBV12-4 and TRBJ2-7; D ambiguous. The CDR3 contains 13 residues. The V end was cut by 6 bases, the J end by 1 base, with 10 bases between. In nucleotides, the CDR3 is TGTGCCAGCAGCTTATACGCATCCTACGAGCAGTACGTC. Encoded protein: CASSLYASYEQYV.